This TCR beta chain was retrieved from a study of CD8 T cells in Susac syndrome. Study outcomes and limitations: The relatively small number of individuals in the TCR sequencing and HLA analysis was acknowledged by the study.

Germline V gene data show CDR1 as SEHNR and CDR2 as FQNEAQ (reference sequence). The CDR3 totals 12 residues. Trimming cost V 5 bases and J 9 bases, with 11 bases left between them. About this clonotype itself: Its antigen is currently unknown.

Random hexamers served to reverse transcribe roughly 0.5 to 1 ug RNA. One entry per CDR3 protein, called by TCRdb with MiXCR from the immunoSEQ multiplex PCR reads. The sample comprises about 120,000 distinct CDR3 sequences, about 94% of which are singletons, and about 0.12% rests with the top ten. The multiple sclerosis controls, all treatment-naive patients, had relapsing-remitting disease that was stable or active. While CD8+ and CD4+ T cells were isolated negatively, TEMRA cells were enriched by FACS. The rearrangement joins TRBV7-9 to TRBJ2-1, with a tentative D call TRBD2 (6 bases). The sequenced sample consisted of CD4+ T cells from PBMCs. The origin of this receptor is a human donor with multiple sclerosis. The CDR3 spells CASSRGKVEQFF. The CDR3 DNA is TGTGCCAGCAGCCGGGGGAAGGTTGAGCAGTTCTTC.